Described below is a single T cell receptor beta chain sequence and its context. One end of the junction fails to match germline, which may point to a read error. The data stem from a study of T cell repertoires in cytomegalovirus infection. TCRdb processed the reads anew with MiXCR; each CDR3 protein has one entry. The sample lists around 740,000 distinct CDR3 sequences; approximately 34% were seen once. The source of this sequence is a human donor in good health (CMV status not recorded). Some clones in this sample may be carry-over from other donors' samples. What was sequenced was PBMCs.

CDR3 sequence: CSSSQSPQGRSGNTIYF. The CDR3 DNA reads TGTTCCAGCAGCCAATCCCCACAGGGCCGCTCTGGAAACACCATATATTTT. The chain combines TRBV6-8 with TRBJ1-3, with D maybe TRBD1 (6 bases). The CDR3 length is 17 residues. Germline CDR1 is MNHGY and CDR2 is SAAAGT.